This TCR beta chain was sequenced during a study of cytomegalovirus exposure and HLA in healthy donors. After removal of 5 bases from V and 5 bases from J, the junction contained 9 bases not matched to a gene. This CDR3 is built from 15 residues. CDR1 LNHDA and CDR2 SQIVND come from the germline V gene (reference sequence). The PCR ran on 60 Vbeta and 13 Jbeta primers. Assay: immunoSEQ multiplex PCR; the TCRdb copy retains only in-frame clones and omits some. The sample lists 220,000 or so clones; approximately 68% were seen once. About this clone itself: Its specificity is not known.

Overall study results and limits: More clonal expansion characterized HLA-associated TCR beta chains than equally common others in a later analysis. Researchers reported in a later analysis that common viral pathogens appeared linked to several top clusters. In the analysis, some V segments, TRBV6-2 and TRBV6-3 included, were excluded as indistinguishable.

The sequenced material came from PBMCs. This receptor was obtained from a young woman in good health and CMV-seronegative. V and J are TRBV19 and TRBJ1-5; TRBD1 matches at 7 bases. The CDR3 sequence: CASSPLRDRYQPQHF. The DNA for the CDR3 is TGTGCCAGTAGTCCCCTGCGGGACAGATATCAGCCCCAGCATTTT.